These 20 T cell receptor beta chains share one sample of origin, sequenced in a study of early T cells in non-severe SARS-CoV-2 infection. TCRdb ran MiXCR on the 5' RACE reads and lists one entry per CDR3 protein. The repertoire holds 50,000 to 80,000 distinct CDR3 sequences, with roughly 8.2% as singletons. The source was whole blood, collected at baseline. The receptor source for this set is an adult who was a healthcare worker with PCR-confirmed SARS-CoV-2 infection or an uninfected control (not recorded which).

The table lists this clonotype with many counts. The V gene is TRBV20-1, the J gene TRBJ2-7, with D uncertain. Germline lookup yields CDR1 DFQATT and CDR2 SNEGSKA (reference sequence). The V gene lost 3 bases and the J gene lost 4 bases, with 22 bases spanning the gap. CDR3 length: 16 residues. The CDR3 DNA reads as TGCAGTGCTAGCCTCGTCCTACAGCCCCGCCTATACGAGCAGTACTTC. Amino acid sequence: CSASLVLQPRLYEQYF.

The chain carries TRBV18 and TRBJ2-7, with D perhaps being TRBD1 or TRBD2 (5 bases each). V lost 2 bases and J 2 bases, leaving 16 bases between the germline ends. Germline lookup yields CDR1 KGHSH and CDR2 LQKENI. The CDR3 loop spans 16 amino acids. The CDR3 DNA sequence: TGTGCCAGCTCACCAACACCGGGACCGAAGACCTACGAGCAGTACTTC. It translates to CASSPTPGPKTYEQYF.

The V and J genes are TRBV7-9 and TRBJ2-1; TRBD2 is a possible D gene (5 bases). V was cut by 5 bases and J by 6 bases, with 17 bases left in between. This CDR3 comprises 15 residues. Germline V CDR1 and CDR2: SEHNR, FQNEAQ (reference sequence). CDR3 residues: CASSPQGRTANEQFF. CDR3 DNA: TGTGCCAGCAGCCCCCAAGGGAGAACCGCCAATGAGCAGTTCTTC.

In nucleotides, the CDR3 is TGTGCCAGCCGGCCCCTAGGGAATCAGCCCCAGCATTTT. Protein product: CASRPLGNQPQHF. J is TRBJ1-5 and V is TRBV6-6; D is unresolved. V was shortened by 8 bases and J by 4 bases, with 12 bases between the two germline ends. Germline V gene sequence: CDR1 MNHNY, CDR2 SVGAGI (reference sequence). The CDR3 spans 13 residues.

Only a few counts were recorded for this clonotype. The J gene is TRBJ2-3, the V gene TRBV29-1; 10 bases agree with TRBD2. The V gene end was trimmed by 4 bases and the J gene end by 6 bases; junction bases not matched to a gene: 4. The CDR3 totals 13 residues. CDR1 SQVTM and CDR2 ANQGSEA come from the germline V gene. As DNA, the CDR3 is TGCAGCGTTGGGGCTAGCGGGAGTGATACGCAGTATTTT. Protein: CSVGASGSDTQYF.

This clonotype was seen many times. CDR3 in DNA: TGTGCCAGCAGCCTACCGGACAGGGTTGAGACCCAGTACTTC. This translates into CASSLPDRVETQYF. This rearrangement joins TRBV7-2 to TRBJ2-5; 8 nucleotides align to TRBD1. Germline values: CDR1 SGHTA, CDR2 FQGNSA. There are 14 residues in the CDR3. The J segment lost 5 bases and the V segment lost 5 bases, leaving 7 bases of the junction unmatched.

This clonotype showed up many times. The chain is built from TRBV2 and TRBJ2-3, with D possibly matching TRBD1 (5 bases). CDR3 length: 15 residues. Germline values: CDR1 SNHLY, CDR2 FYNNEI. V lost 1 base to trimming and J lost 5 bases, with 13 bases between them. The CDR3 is CASSEGYGDRDTQYF. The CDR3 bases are TGTGCCAGCAGTGAAGGGTATGGCGACAGAGATACGCAGTATTTT.

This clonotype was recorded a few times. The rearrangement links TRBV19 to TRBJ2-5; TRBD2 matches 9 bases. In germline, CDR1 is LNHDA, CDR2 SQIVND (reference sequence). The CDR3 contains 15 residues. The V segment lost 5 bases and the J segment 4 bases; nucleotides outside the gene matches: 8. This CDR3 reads CASSAYSGSRETQYF. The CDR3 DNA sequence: TGTGCCAGTAGTGCGTATAGCGGGAGTCGAGAGACCCAGTACTTC.

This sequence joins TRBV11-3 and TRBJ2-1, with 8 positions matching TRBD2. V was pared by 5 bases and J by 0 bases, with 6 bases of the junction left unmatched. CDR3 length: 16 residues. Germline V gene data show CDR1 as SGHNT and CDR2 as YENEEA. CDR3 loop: CASSPGAGGSYNEQFF. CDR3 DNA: TGTGCCAGCAGCCCCGGCGCGGGAGGCTCCTACAATGAGCAGTTCTTC.

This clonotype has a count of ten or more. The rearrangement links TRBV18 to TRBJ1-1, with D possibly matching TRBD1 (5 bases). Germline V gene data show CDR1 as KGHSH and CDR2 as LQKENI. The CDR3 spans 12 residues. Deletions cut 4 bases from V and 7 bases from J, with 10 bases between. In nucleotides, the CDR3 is TGTGCCAGCTCACGAAGGCAGGGTGAAGCTTTCTTT. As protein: CASSRRQGEAFF.

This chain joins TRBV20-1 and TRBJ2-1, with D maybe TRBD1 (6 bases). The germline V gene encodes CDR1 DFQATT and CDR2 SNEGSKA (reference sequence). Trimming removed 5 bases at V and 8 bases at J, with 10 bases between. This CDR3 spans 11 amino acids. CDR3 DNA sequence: TGCAGTGCTCGTAGGACAGATGAGCAGTTCTTC. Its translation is CSARRTDEQFF.

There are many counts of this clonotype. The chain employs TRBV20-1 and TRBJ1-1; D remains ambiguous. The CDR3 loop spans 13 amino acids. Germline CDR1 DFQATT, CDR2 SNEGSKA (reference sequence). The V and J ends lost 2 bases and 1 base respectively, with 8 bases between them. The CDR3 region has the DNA TGCAGTGCTAGAAATGACAAGAACACTGAAGCTTTCTTT. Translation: CSARNDKNTEAFF.

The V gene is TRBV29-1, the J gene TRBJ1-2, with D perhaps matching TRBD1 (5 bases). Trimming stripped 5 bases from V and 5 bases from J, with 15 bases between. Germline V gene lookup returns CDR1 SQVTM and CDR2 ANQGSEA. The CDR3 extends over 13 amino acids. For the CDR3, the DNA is TGCAGCGTTCGTAGGGGACTCACTTATGGCTACACCTTC. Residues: CSVRRGLTYGYTF.

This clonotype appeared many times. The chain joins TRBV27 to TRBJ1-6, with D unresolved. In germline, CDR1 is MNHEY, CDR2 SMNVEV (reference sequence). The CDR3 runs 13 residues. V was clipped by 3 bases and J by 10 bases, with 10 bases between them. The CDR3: CASSFGVRSPLHF. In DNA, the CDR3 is TGTGCCAGCAGTTTCGGGGTGCGGTCACCCCTCCACTTT.

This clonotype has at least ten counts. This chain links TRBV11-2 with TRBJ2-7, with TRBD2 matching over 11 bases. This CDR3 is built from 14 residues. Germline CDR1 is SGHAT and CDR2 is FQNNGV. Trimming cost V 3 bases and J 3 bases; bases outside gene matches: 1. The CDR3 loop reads CASSFGTSGYEQYF. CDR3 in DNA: TGTGCCAGCAGCTTCGGGACTAGCGGCTACGAGCAGTACTTC.

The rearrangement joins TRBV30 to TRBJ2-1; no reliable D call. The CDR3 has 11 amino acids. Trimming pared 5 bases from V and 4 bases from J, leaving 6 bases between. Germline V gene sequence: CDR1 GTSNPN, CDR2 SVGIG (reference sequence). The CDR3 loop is CAWLGYNEQFF. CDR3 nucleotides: TGTGCCTGGCTCGGTTACAATGAGCAGTTCTTC. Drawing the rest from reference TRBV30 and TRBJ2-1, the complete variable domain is SQTIHQWPATLVQPVGSPLSLECTVEGTSNPNLYWYRQAAGRGLQLLFYSVGIGQISSEVPQNLSASRPQDRQFILSSKKLLLSDSGFYLCAWLGYNEQFFGPGTRLTVL.

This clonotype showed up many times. CDR3 amino acids: CASSLGGSEGNTEAFF. CDR3 DNA sequence: TGTGCCAGCAGCTTAGGGGGATCGGAGGGGAACACTGAAGCTTTCTTT. The rearrangement links TRBV7-6 to TRBJ1-1, with unresolved D. The CDR3 totals 16 residues. Germline CDR1 is SGHVS and CDR2 is FNYEAQ. Trimming removed 1 base from V and 1 base from J, with 13 bases in between.

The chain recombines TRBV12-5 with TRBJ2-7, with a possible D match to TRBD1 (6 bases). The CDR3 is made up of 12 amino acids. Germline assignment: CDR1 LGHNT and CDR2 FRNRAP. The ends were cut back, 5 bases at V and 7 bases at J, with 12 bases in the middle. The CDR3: CASGGDTGEQYF. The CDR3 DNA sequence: TGTGCTAGTGGTGGAGACACAGGGGAGCAGTACTTC.

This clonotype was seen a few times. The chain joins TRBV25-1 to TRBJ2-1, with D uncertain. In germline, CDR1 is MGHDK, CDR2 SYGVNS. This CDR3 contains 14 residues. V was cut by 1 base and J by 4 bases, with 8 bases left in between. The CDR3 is CASSESLFYNEQFF. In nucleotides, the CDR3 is TGTGCCAGCAGTGAATCGCTGTTTTACAATGAGCAGTTCTTC.

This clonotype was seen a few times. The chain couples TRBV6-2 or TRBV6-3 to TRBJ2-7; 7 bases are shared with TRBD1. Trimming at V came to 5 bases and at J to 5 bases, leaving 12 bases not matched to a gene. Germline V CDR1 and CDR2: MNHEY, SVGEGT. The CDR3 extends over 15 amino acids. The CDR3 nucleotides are TGTGCCAGCAGTCGACTCCTTTACAGGGGCCACGAGCAGTACTTC. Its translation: CASSRLLYRGHEQYF.